This TCR beta chain was documented in a study of T-cell reconstitution after alpha-beta-depleted transplantation in children. Study-wide results and caveats: For some patients, TCRbeta diversity was high at day 60 because of recipient T cells and thymic progenitors that survived. One year after transplant, T-cell counts and diversity came mostly from newly produced T cells.

This clonotype has only a few counts. Its specificity is unknown. It was with unique molecular identifiers that the TCRbeta library was prepared. TCRdb processed the PCR reads anew with MiXCR; each CDR3 protein has one entry. The sample shows 500,000 to 750,000 distinct CDR3 sequences, roughly 27% of them seen only once. CDR3 length: 17 amino acids. Trimming left V 0 bases short and J 7 bases short, with 21 bases between. In germline, CDR1 is MGHRA, CDR2 YSYEKL. This receptor was obtained from a boy under two years old with Wiskott-Aldrich syndrome, due to receive a stem cell transplant. The chain carries TRBV4-1 and TRBJ2-5; no clear D gene. The source material was PBMCs, sampled before TCRalphabeta/CD19-depleted stem cell transplant. The CDR3, as DNA: TGCGCCAGCAGCCAAGATGCACAGACCACCACAATTGGGACCCAGTACTTC. Encoded protein: CASSQDAQTTTIGTQYF.